This T cell receptor (beta chain) originates from a study of T cell responses to AZD1222 COVID-19 vaccine. Assay used: immunoSEQ multiplex PCR; TCRdb lists only in-frame clones, some missing. The sample records about 110,000 clones, around 90% being singletons. Trimming cost V 4 bases and J 9 bases, with 13 bases left between them. Germline V CDR1 and CDR2: MNHEY, SVGAGI. This CDR3 has 14 amino acids. V is TRBV6-5 and J is TRBJ1-6, with D perhaps TRBD1 (5 bases). The sequence derives from an adult in good health. The source material was peripheral blood, sampled on day 0 of MenACWY control vaccination. The CDR3 coding sequence is TGTGCCAGCAGTTGGGGACCAGGGCCTTCACCCCTCCACTTT. This sequence encodes CASSWGPGPSPLHF.